This T cell receptor (beta chain) was sequenced in a study of T-cell reconstitution after alpha-beta-depleted transplantation in children. The length of the CDR3 is 19 residues. With V trimmed by 0 bases and J by 2 bases, 15 bases remained unmatched. From germline, CDR1 is SGDLS and CDR2 YYNGEE. Unique molecular identifiers were incorporated during preparation of the TCRbeta library. TCRdb ran MiXCR on the PCR reads and lists one entry per CDR3 protein. The sample has 150,000 to 200,000 distinct CDR3 sequences, roughly 6.5% seen once; the top ten hold about 5%. Whole-study results and caveats: Several hundred expanded graft clones reportedly gave rise to the alpha-beta T cells present about two months after transplant. Where some patients showed high TCRbeta diversity at day 60, it came from recipient T cells and thymic progenitors that had survived. One year after transplant, T-cell counts and diversity came mostly from newly produced T cells.

This clonotype has a count of ten or more. Its antigen is currently unknown. This receptor was taken from a girl under three years old with combined immunodeficiency, due to receive a stem cell transplant. The rearrangement joins TRBV9 to TRBJ2-3, with 7 positions matching TRBD1. This specimen was PBMCs, taken before TCRalphabeta/CD19-depleted stem cell transplant. The CDR3 nucleotides are TGTGCCAGCAGCGTAGCGGGGACAGCTACCACGATACTCACAGATACGCAGTATTTT. Protein: CASSVAGTATTILTDTQYF.